Given below is one T cell receptor (beta chain) in context. The CDR3 runs 15 residues. Unmatched junction bases numbered 5, after V lost 5 bases and J lost 1 base. Germline CDR1 reads SGHAT; CDR2 reads FQNNGV. The record originates from a study of blood T cell repertoires in COVID-19. Per the authors' pipeline: For nucleated cells, counts were estimated from reference gene primer amplification. TCRdb's table, derived via immunoSEQ multiplex PCR, lists solely in-frame clones and lacks some. That table gives V, J and clone size, and the DNA gave D and trimming. The sample consists of roughly 700,000 clones, more than 80% of them appearing once.

The gene calls are TRBV11-2 and TRBJ1-1; TRBD1 agrees at 9 bases. This clonotype originated in a woman between 18 and 29 years old with acute or convalescent COVID-19. Sequencing input: peripheral blood. Here the CDR3 reads CASSEQGAANTEAFF. The CDR3 nucleotides read TGTGCCAGCAGCGAACAGGGGGCGGCGAACACTGAAGCTTTCTTT.